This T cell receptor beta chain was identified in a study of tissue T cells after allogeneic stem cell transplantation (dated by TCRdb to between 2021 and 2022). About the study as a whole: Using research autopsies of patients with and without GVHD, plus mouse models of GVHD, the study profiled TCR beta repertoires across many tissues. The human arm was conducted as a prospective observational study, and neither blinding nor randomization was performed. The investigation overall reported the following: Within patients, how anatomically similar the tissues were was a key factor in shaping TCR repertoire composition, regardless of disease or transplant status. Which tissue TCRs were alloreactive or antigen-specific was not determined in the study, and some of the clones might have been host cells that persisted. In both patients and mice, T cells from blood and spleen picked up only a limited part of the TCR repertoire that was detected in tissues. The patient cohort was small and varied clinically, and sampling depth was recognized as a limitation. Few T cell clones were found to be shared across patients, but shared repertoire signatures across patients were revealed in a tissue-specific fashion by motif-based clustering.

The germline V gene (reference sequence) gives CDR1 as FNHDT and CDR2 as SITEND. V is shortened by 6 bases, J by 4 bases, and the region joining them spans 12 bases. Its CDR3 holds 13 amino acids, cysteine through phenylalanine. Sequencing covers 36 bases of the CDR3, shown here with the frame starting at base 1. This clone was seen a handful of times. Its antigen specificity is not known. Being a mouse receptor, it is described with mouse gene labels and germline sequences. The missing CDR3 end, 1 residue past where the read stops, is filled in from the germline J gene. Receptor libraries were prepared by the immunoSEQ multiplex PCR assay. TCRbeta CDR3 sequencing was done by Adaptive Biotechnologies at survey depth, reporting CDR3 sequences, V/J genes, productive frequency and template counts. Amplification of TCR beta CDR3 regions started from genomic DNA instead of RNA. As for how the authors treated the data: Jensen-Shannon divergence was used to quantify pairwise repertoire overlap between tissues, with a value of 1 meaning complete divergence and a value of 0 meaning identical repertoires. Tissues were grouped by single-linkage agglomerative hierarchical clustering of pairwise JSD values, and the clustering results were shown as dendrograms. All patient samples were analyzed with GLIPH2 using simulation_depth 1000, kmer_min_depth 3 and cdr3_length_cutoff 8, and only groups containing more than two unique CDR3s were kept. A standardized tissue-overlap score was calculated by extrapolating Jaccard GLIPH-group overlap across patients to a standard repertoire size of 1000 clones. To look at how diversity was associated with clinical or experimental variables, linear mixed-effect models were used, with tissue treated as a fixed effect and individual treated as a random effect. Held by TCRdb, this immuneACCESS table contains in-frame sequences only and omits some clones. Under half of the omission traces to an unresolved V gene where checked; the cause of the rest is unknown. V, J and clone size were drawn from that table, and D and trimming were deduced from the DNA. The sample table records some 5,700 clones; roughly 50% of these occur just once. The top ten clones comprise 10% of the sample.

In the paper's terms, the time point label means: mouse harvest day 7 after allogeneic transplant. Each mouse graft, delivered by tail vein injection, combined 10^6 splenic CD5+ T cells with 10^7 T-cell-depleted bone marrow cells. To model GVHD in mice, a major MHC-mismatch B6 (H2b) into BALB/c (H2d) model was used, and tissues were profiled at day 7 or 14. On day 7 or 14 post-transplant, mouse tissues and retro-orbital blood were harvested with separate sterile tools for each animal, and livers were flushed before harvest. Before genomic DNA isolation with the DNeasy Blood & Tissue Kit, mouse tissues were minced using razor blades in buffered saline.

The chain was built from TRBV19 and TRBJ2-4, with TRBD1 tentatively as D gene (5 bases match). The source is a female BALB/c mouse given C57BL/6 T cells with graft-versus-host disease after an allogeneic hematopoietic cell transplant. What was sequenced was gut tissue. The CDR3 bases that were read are TGTGCCAGCACCTTCAGGGTGAAAAACACCTTGTAC. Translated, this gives CASTFRVKNTLY. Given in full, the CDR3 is CASTFRVKNTLYF.